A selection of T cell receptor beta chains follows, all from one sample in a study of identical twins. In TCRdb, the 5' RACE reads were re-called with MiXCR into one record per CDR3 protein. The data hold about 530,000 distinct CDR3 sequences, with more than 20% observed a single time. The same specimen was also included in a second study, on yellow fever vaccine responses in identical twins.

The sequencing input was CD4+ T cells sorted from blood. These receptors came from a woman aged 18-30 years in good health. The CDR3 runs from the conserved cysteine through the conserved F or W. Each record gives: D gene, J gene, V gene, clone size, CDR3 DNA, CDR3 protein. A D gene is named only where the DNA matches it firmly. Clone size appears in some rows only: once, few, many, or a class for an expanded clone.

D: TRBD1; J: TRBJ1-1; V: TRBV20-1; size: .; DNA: TGCAGTGCTAGAGCCACAGGGGGCCAGAACACTGAAGCTTTCTTT; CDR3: CSARATGGQNTEAFF
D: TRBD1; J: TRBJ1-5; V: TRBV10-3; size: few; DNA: TGTGCCACACGACCCGGGACAGGATATCAGCCCCAGCATTTT; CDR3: CATRPGTGYQPQHF
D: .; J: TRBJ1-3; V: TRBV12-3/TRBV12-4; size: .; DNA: TGTGCCAGCAGAACAGGATCCAGAAACACCATATATTTT; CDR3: CASRTGSRNTIYF
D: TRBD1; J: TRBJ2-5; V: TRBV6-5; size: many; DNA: TGTGCCAGCAGTTACTCGACGGGACAGGGGCAAGAGACCCAGTACTTC; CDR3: CASSYSTGQGQETQYF
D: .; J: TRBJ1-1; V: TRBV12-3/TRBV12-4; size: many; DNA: TGTGCCAGCAGCCCTTACGTCACTGAAGCTTTCTTT; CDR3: CASSPYVTEAFF
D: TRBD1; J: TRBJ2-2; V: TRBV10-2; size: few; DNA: TGCGCCAGCACCCTGGGACAGTATACCGGGGAGCTGTTTTTT; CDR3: CASTLGQYTGELFF
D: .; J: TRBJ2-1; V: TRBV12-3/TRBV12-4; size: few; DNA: TGTGCCAGCAGTCCAAAACTGGGGCGGAACAATGAGCAGTTCTTC; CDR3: CASSPKLGRNNEQFF
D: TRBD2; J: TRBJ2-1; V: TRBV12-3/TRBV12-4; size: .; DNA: TGTGCCAGCAGTCAAAGCGGGGGGGCCGTTAAGGAGCAGTTCTTC; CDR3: CASSQSGGAVKEQFF
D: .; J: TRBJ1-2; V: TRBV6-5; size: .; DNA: TGTGCCAGCAGTTACAGGGTCAACTATGGCTACACCTTC; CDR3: CASSYRVNYGYTF
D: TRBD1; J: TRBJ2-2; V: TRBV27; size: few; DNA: TGTGCCAGCGGCCGGGACAGGGTGTCCGGGGAGCTGTTTTTT; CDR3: CASGRDRVSGELFF
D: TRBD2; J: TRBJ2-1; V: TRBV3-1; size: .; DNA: TGTGCCAGCAGCCAAGTCCTACCGCACAGCGGGGGACGATTTTGGGAGCAGTTCTTC; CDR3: CASSQVLPHSGGRFWEQFF
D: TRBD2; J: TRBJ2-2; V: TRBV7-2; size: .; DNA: TGTGCCAGCAGCTCTACGGGGGGGCGTTTGTTAAGCGGGGAGCTGTTTTTT; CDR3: CASSSTGGRLLSGELFF
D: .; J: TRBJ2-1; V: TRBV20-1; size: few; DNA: TGCAGTGCTAGAGATAGTAGAGGGTATGAGCAGTTCTTC; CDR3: CSARDSRGYEQFF
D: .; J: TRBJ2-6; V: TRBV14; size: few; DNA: TGTGCCAGCAGCCCCAGGAGCTCTGGGGCCAACGTCCTGACTTTC; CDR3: CASSPRSSGANVLTF
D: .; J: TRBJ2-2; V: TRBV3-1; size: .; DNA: TGTGCCAGCAGCTTAAGTTACATCGGGGAGCTGTTTTTT; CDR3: CASSLSYIGELFF
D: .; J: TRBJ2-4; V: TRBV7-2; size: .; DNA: TGTGCCAGCTCCTGGAGTAGCGTCATAGCCAAAAACATTCAGTACTTC; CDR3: CASSWSSVIAKNIQYF
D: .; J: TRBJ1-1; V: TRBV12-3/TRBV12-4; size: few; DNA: TGTGCCAGCAGTTTCCTAGGGGGAGAGAACACTGAAGCTTTCTTT; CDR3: CASSFLGGENTEAFF
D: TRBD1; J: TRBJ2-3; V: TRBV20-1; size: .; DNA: TGCAGTGCTGCCAGGGGGGATACGCAGTATTTT; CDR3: CSAARGDTQYF
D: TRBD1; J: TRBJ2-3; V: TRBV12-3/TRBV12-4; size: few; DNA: TGTGCCAGCCGAAGGGACAGGGGGATCTCAGATACGCAGTATTTT; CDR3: CASRRDRGISDTQYF
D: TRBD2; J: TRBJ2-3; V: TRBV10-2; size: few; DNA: TGCGCCAGCAGTACTAGCGGAATCACAGATACGCAGTATTTT; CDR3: CASSTSGITDTQYF
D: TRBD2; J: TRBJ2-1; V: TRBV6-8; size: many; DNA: TGTGCCAGCAGCACTACTAGCGCCTCATACAATGAGCAGTTCTTC; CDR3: CASSTTSASYNEQFF
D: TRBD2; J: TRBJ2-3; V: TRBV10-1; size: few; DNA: TGCGCCAGCAGTGAGGGTGGAGGACTAGCGAGAACAGATACGCAGTATTTT; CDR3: CASSEGGGLARTDTQYF
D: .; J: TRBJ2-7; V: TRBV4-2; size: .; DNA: TGTGCCAGCAGCCAAGATCGGCGACTCGGCGCCTACGAGCAGTACTTC; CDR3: CASSQDRRLGAYEQYF
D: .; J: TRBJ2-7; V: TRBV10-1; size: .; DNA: TGCGCCAGCAGTGCGGCAGGGTCCTACGAGCAGTACTTC; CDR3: CASSAAGSYEQYF
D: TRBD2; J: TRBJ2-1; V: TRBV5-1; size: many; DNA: TGCGCCAGCAGCGTGGGGACTAGCGGATACAATGAGCAGTTCTTC; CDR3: CASSVGTSGYNEQFF
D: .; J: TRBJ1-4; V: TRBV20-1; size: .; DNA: TGCAGTGCTAGAGATAGTACAGGGTTAAATGAAAAACTGTTTTTT; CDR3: CSARDSTGLNEKLFF
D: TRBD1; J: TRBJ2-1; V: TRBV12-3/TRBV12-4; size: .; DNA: TGTGCCAGCAGTCCACCGGGACAGGGGTTCAATGAGCAGTTCTTC; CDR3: CASSPPGQGFNEQFF
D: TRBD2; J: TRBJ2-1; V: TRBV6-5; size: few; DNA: TGTGCCAGCAGTTACACAAGCGGGGGGTCCTACAATGAGCAGTTCTTC; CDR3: CASSYTSGGSYNEQFF
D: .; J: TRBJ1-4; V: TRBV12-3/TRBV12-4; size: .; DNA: TGTGCCAGCAGTTTAGGACAGAAAAATGAAAAACTGTTTTTT; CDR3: CASSLGQKNEKLFF
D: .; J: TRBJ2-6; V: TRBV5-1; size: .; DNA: TGCGCCAGCAGCCCGGAACCACAGGGAAATGGGGCCAACGTCCTGACTTTC; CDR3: CASSPEPQGNGANVLTF
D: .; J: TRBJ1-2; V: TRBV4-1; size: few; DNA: TGCGCCAGCAGCCAAGGTCTAGGGATTTCTGGCTACACCTTC; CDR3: CASSQGLGISGYTF
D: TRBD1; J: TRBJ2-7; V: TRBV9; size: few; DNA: TGTGCCAGCAGCGTATCCCCCACAGGGGGCCGAGACGAGCAGTACTTC; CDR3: CASSVSPTGGRDEQYF
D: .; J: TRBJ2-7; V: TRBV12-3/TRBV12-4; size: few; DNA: TGTGCCAGCACCGAAGGAAGGGAAGAGCAGTACTTC; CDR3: CASTEGREEQYF
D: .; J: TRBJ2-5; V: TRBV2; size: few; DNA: TGTGCCAGCAGTGAAGCGTGGGTGGCCCAGTACTTC; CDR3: CASSEAWVAQYF
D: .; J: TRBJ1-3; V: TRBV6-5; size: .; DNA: TGTGCCAGCAGTTATTCCCGAACATATATTGGCACCATATATTTT; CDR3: CASSYSRTYIGTIYF
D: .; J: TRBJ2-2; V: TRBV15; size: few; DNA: TGTGCCACCAGCAGAGATTTTGTGGGCACCGGGGAGCTGTTTTTT; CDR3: CATSRDFVGTGELFF
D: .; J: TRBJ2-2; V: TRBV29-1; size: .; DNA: TGCAGCGTTTCGGAGAGGGCAGCGAACACCGGGGAGCTGTTTTTT; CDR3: CSVSERAANTGELFF
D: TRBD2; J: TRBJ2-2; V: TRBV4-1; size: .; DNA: TGCGCCAGCAGCCAAGAGGCTAGCGGGGGGTACGGGGAGCTGTTTTTT; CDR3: CASSQEASGGYGELFF
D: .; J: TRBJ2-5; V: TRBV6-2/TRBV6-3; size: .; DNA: TGTGCCAGCAGCCAAGTGAGGGAACCACAAGAGACCCAGTACTTC; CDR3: CASSQVREPQETQYF
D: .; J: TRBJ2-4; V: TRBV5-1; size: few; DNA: TGCGCCAGCAGTGGGGGTGAAAACATTCAGTACTTC; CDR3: CASSGGENIQYF
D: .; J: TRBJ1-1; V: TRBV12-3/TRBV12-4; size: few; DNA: TGTGCCAGCAGTTCTCTAGGGTGGGACACTGAAGCTTTCTTT; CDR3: CASSSLGWDTEAFF
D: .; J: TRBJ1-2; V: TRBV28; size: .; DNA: TGTGCCAGCGGGAACCCACAGGGATTACCCTATGGCTACACCTTC; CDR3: CASGNPQGLPYGYTF
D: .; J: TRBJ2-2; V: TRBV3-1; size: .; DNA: TGTGCCAGCAGCCCGACTAGAAGCACCGGGGAGCTGTTTTTT; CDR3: CASSPTRSTGELFF
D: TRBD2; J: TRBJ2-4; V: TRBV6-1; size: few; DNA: TGTGCCAGCACTAGCGGGTCCCCAGCCAAAAACATTCAGTACTTC; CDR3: CASTSGSPAKNIQYF
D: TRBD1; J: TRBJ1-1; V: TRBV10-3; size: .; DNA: TGTGCCATCAGTGAGTCGGGACAGGGAGCGAACACTGAAGCTTTCTTT; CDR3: CAISESGQGANTEAFF
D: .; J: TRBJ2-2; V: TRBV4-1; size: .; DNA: TGCGCCAGCAGCAACCGGTTCGGGAACACCGGGGAGCTGTTTTTT; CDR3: CASSNRFGNTGELFF
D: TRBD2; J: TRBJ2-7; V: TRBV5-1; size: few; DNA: TGCGCCAGCAGCTTGACATCAGCGGGACTTTTGGAGCAGTACTTC; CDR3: CASSLTSAGLLEQYF
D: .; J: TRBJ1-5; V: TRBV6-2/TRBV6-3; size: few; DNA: TGTGCCAGCAGTTACGTTCTGGGGTCAGGGACCAATCAGCCCCAGCATTTT; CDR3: CASSYVLGSGTNQPQHF
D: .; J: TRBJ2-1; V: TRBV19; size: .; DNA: TGTGCCAGTAGCATCTGGAGAAATGAGCAGTTCTTC; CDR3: CASSIWRNEQFF
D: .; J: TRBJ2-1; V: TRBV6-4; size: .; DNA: TGTGCCAGCAGTGTTGCGGGGACGTACTACAATGAGCAGTTCTTC; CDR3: CASSVAGTYYNEQFF
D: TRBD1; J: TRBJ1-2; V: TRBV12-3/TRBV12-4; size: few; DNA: TGTGCCAGCAGTTACATTCAGACAGGGGCAGGCGGCTACACCTTC; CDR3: CASSYIQTGAGGYTF
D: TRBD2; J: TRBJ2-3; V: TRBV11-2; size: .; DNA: TGTGCCAGCAGCGTTTCACCCTATTTCGCTAGCGGGAGCACAGATACGCAGTATTTT; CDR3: CASSVSPYFASGSTDTQYF
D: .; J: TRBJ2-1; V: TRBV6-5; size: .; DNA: TGTGCCAGCAGAGGGACTTACAATGAGCAGTTCTTC; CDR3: CASRGTYNEQFF
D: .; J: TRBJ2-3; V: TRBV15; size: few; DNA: TGTGCCACCCGGTGGGGTACTAACACAGATACGCAGTATTTT; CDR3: CATRWGTNTDTQYF
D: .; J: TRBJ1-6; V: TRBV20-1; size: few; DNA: TGCAGTGCTAGAGATCTAGGGGATTCACCCCTCCACTTT; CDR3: CSARDLGDSPLHF